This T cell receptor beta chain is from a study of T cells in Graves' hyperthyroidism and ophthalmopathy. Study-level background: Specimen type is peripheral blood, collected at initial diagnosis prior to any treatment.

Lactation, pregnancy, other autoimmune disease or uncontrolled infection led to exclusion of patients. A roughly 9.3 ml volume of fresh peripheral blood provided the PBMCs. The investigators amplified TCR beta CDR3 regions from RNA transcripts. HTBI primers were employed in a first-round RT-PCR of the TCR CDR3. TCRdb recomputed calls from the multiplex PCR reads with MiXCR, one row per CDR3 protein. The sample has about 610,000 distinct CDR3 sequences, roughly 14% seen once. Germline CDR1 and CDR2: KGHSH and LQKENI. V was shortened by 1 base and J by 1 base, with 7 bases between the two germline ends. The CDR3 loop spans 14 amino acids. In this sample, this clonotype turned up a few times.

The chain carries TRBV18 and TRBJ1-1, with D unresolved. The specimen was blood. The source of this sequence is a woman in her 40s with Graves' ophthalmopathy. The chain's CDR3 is CASSPLFGNTEAFF. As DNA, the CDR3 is TGTGCCAGCTCACCACTCTTCGGGAACACTGAAGCTTTCTTT. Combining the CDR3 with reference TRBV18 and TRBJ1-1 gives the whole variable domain NAGVMQNPRHLVRRRGQEARLRCSPMKGHSHVYWYRQLPEEGLKFMVYLQKENIIDESGMPKERFSAEFPKEGPSILRIQQVVRGDSAAYFCASSPLFGNTEAFFGQGTRLTVV.